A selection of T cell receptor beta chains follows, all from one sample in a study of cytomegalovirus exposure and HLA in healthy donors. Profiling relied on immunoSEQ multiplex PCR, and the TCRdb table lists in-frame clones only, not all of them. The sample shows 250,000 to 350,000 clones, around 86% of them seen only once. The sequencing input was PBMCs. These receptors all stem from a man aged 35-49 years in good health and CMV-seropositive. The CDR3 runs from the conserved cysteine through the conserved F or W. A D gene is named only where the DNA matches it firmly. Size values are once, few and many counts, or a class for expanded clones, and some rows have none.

CDR3 protein: CASSKAARGFTGELFF; CDR3 DNA: TGTGCCAGCAGCAAAGCGGCTCGGGGGTTCACCGGGGAGCTGTTTTTT; D gene: -; clone size: -; V gene: TRBV7-3; J gene: TRBJ2-2
CDR3 protein: CASSLGQENTEAFF; CDR3 DNA: TGTGCCAGCTCACTCGGACAGGAAAACACTGAAGCTTTCTTT; D gene: TRBD1; clone size: -; V gene: TRBV18; J gene: TRBJ1-1
CDR3 protein: CASSGIGGPNEQYF; CDR3 DNA: TGTGCCAGCAGTGGTATAGGGGGCCCGAACGAGCAGTACTTC; D gene: TRBD1; clone size: -; V gene: TRBV6-1; J gene: TRBJ2-7
CDR3 protein: CASSPREYFYEQYF; CDR3 DNA: TGTGCCAGCAGCCCACGGGAATACTTCTACGAGCAGTACTTC; D gene: -; clone size: -; V gene: TRBV7-8; J gene: TRBJ2-7
CDR3 protein: CASSDGGQNYGYTF; CDR3 DNA: TGTGCCAGCAGTGACGGCGGGCAGAACTATGGCTACACCTTC; D gene: -; clone size: -; V gene: TRBV2; J gene: TRBJ1-2
CDR3 protein: CASATGNYNEQFF; CDR3 DNA: TGTGCCAGTGCGACAGGAAACTACAATGAGCAGTTCTTC; D gene: -; clone size: -; V gene: TRBV19; J gene: TRBJ2-1
CDR3 protein: CASSSPGQGLREQYF; CDR3 DNA: TGTGCCAGCAGCTCGCCGGGACAGGGACTTCGCGAGCAGTACTTC; D gene: TRBD1; clone size: -; V gene: TRBV7-9; J gene: TRBJ2-7
CDR3 protein: CASRDKQGAVDQPQHF; CDR3 DNA: TGTGCCAGTAGAGACAAACAGGGGGCGGTGGATCAGCCCCAGCATTTT; D gene: TRBD1; clone size: once; V gene: TRBV19; J gene: TRBJ1-5
CDR3 protein: CSVPGGWYGYTF; CDR3 DNA: TGCAGCGTTCCAGGGGGCTGGTATGGCTACACCTTC; D gene: TRBD1; clone size: -; V gene: TRBV29-1; J gene: TRBJ1-2
CDR3 protein: CASSLTALGAYEQYF; CDR3 DNA: TGTGCCAGCAGCTTAACAGCTTTGGGAGCCTACGAGCAGTACTTC; D gene: -; clone size: -; V gene: TRBV2; J gene: TRBJ2-7
CDR3 protein: CASSLALADPSPHNEQFF; CDR3 DNA: TGTGCCAGCAGCTTGGCACTAGCGGATCCCTCGCCCCACAATGAGCAGTTCTTC; D gene: TRBD2; clone size: -; V gene: TRBV7-9; J gene: TRBJ2-1
CDR3 protein: CASKGLGLPNEKLFF; CDR3 DNA: TGTGCCAGTAAGGGACTGGGACTGCCTAATGAAAAACTGTTTTTT; D gene: -; clone size: few; V gene: TRBV19; J gene: TRBJ1-4
CDR3 protein: CASSKGLVGGMYEQYF; CDR3 DNA: TGTGCCAGCAGCAAAGGGCTAGTGGGAGGGATGTACGAGCAGTACTTC; D gene: TRBD2; clone size: -; V gene: TRBV2; J gene: TRBJ2-7
CDR3 protein: CASSNTGTGAVEQYF; CDR3 DNA: TGTGCCAGTAGTAATACCGGGACAGGGGCGGTTGAGCAGTACTTC; D gene: TRBD1; clone size: once; V gene: TRBV19; J gene: TRBJ2-7
CDR3 protein: CASSAGLMTYEQYF; CDR3 DNA: TGTGCCAGCAGCGCTGGACTGATGACCTACGAGCAGTACTTC; D gene: -; clone size: -; V gene: TRBV7-9; J gene: TRBJ2-7
CDR3 protein: CASSQAGQGIYEQYF; CDR3 DNA: TGCGCCAGCAGCCAGGCAGGACAGGGGATTTACGAGCAGTACTTC; D gene: TRBD1; clone size: -; V gene: TRBV4-3; J gene: TRBJ2-7
CDR3 protein: CASSLGQVNSGANVLTF; CDR3 DNA: TGCGCCAGCAGCTTGGGCCAGGTGAACTCTGGGGCCAACGTCCTGACTTTC; D gene: -; clone size: -; V gene: TRBV5-1; J gene: TRBJ2-6
CDR3 protein: CASSQGDYAASYEQYF; CDR3 DNA: TGCGCCAGCAGCCAAGGGGACTACGCCGCGTCCTACGAGCAGTACTTC; D gene: TRBD2; clone size: -; V gene: TRBV4-3; J gene: TRBJ2-7
CDR3 protein: CSVDDSKWFF; CDR3 DNA: TGCAGCGTTGACGACTCAAAGTGGTTCTTC; D gene: -; clone size: -; V gene: TRBV29-1; J gene: TRBJ2-1
CDR3 protein: CASRGTGIAEAFF; CDR3 DNA: TGTGCCAGTAGGGGGACAGGGATCGCTGAAGCTTTCTTT; D gene: TRBD1; clone size: -; V gene: TRBV19; J gene: TRBJ1-1
CDR3 protein: CASSRTSGVNTGELFF; CDR3 DNA: TGTGCCAGCAGTAGGACTAGCGGGGTTAACACCGGGGAGCTGTTTTTT; D gene: TRBD2; clone size: once; V gene: TRBV7-6; J gene: TRBJ2-2
CDR3 protein: CASSLVGGDSNQPQHF; CDR3 DNA: TGCGCCAGCAGCTTGGTAGGAGGAGATAGCAATCAGCCCCAGCATTTT; D gene: -; clone size: -; V gene: TRBV5-1; J gene: TRBJ1-5
CDR3 protein: CASGTAGAGGSEQYF; CDR3 DNA: TGTGCTAGTGGTACGGCGGGGGCGGGAGGCTCCGAGCAGTACTTC; D gene: TRBD2; clone size: -; V gene: TRBV12-5; J gene: TRBJ2-7
CDR3 protein: CAWSVHGGRGNQPQHF; CDR3 DNA: TGTGCCTGGAGTGTACATGGGGGCAGGGGCAATCAGCCCCAGCATTTT; D gene: -; clone size: -; V gene: TRBV30; J gene: TRBJ1-5
CDR3 protein: CASSEVAGGLNDEQFF; CDR3 DNA: TGTGCCAGCAGTGAGGTAGCGGGAGGGCTAAACGATGAGCAGTTCTTC; D gene: TRBD2; clone size: -; V gene: TRBV2; J gene: TRBJ2-1
CDR3 protein: CASSSLLQNSPLHF; CDR3 DNA: TGTGCCAGCAGTTCCCTTCTTCAGAATTCACCCCTCCACTTT; D gene: -; clone size: -; V gene: TRBV6-6; J gene: TRBJ1-6
CDR3 protein: CASRLGDTAGYEKLFF; CDR3 DNA: TGTGCAAGTCGCTTAGGAGACACGGCCGGATATGAAAAACTGTTTTTT; D gene: -; clone size: -; V gene: TRBV12-2; J gene: TRBJ1-4
CDR3 protein: CASSRGREAHEQYF; CDR3 DNA: TGTGCCAGCAGCCGTGGGCGGGAGGCCCACGAGCAGTACTTC; D gene: TRBD2; clone size: -; V gene: TRBV5-4; J gene: TRBJ2-7
CDR3 protein: CASSPWTSGNTGELFF; CDR3 DNA: TGTGCCAGCAGTCCTTGGACTAGCGGGAACACCGGGGAGCTGTTTTTT; D gene: TRBD2; clone size: -; V gene: TRBV27; J gene: TRBJ2-2
CDR3 protein: CASTGGGYTEAFF; CDR3 DNA: TGCGCCAGCACCGGAGGCGGGTACACTGAAGCTTTCTTT; D gene: -; clone size: -; V gene: TRBV10-2; J gene: TRBJ1-1
CDR3 protein: CASSPLEGWNEQYF; CDR3 DNA: TGCGCCAGCAGCCCCCTGGAGGGATGGAACGAGCAGTACTTC; D gene: -; clone size: once; V gene: TRBV5-1; J gene: TRBJ2-7
CDR3 protein: CASSFNRYEQYF; CDR3 DNA: TGTGCCAGCAGCTTCAATCGGTACGAGCAGTACTTC; D gene: -; clone size: -; V gene: TRBV5-6; J gene: TRBJ2-7
CDR3 protein: CASSQAFPGTGEAFF; CDR3 DNA: TGCGCCAGCAGCCAAGCCTTCCCCGGGACAGGTGAAGCTTTCTTT; D gene: TRBD1; clone size: few; V gene: TRBV4-1; J gene: TRBJ1-1
CDR3 protein: CASSEGGVYGYTF; CDR3 DNA: TGTGCCAGCAGTGAAGGGGGGGTTTACGGCTACACCTTC; D gene: -; clone size: -; V gene: TRBV6-1; J gene: TRBJ1-2
CDR3 protein: CASSETETGGKYEQYF; CDR3 DNA: TGTGCCAGCAGCGAGACGGAGACGGGGGGGAAATACGAGCAGTACTTC; D gene: TRBD2; clone size: -; V gene: TRBV9; J gene: TRBJ2-7
CDR3 protein: CATRFREDQPQHF; CDR3 DNA: TGTGCCACCCGATTCAGGGAGGATCAGCCCCAGCATTTT; D gene: -; clone size: -; V gene: TRBV27; J gene: TRBJ1-5